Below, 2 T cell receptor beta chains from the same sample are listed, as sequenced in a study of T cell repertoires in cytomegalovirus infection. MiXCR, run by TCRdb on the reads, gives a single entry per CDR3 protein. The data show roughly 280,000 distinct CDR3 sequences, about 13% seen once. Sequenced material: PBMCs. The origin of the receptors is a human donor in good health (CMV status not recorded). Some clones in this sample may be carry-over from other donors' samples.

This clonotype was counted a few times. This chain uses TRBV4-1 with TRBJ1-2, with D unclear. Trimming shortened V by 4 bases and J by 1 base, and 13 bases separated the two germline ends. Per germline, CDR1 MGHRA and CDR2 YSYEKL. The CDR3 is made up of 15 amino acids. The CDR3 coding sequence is TGCGCCAGCAGCCCGGGAGGAACCTTTAACTATGGCTACACCTTC. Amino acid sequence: CASSPGGTFNYGYTF.

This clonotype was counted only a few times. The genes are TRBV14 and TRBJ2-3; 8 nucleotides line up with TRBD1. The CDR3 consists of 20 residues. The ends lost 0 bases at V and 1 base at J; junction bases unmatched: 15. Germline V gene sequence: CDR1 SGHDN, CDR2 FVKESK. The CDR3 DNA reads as TGTGCCAGCAGCCAAGACGGGGTCAGGGGGCCCCCCCTTGGCACAGATACGCAGTATTTT. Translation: CASSQDGVRGPPLGTDTQYF.